This T cell receptor beta chain was sequenced during a study of STAT5B mutations in CD4+ large granular lymphocyte leukemia (dated by TCRdb to the early 2020s). Looking at the study overall: When cryopreserved patient cells were available, CD8+ cells were removed first, and anti-CD4 microbeads were then used for selection. The study compared the TCRbeta repertoires of patients with CD4+ T-cell large granular lymphocyte leukemia against the TCRbeta repertoires of healthy blood donors. Flow cytometry on FACSCanto II or FACSVerse confirmed that purified fractions exceeded 95% purity among lymphocytes.

Comments on this clone: The specificity of this receptor is unknown. No much larger clone is present one base from it, and per-base qualities are unavailable.

The CDR3 spans 13 residues, from the cysteine through the phenylalanine. Kept here is only the CDR3 DNA, which spans 39 bases and is read in frame from base 1. In the germline V gene (reference sequence), CDR1 corresponds to GTSNPN and CDR2 to SVGIG. The junction shows trimming of 5 bases on V and 8 bases on J, plus 16 bases between the germline ends. The paper's findings and limits, for the study overall: Compared with healthy CD4+ repertoires, CD4-sorted patient repertoires appeared more clonal, and this difference remained even after the putative leukemic clones were removed. Heterogeneous cell sources were used for patients, and only 6 or 7 CD4-sorted patient samples were included in the clonality comparison with healthy controls. The main leukemic clonotypes were found to be private to each patient, although 25% to 30% of the main leukemic clonotypes were detected at low frequency in the non-leukemic repertoires of other patients. TRBV06-family usage was enriched among the top patient clones (8/27) compared with healthy controls (2/35). The data were not HLA-matched, and the relatively small sample size could explain the higher clonality seen in CD4+ compared with CD8+ T-LGLL.

The CD4+ T-LGLL patients were recruited through hematology units in Padova (Italy), Helsinki (Finland) and Shinshu (Japan). Depending on which samples were available, patient samples consisted of bead-purified CD4+, CD4+CD8+, CD57+ or CD56+ fractions, or of unselected PBMC. Patient TCRbeta data were integrated with somatic STAT5B mutation profiles obtained by deep amplicon sequencing of the same DNA. All TCR-sequenced material derived from peripheral blood: patient blood samples and healthy donor buffy coats. Peripheral blood mononuclear cells were isolated by Ficoll-Hypaque gradient centrifugation. The Gentra Puregene Cell and Tissue kit was used for genomic DNA extraction, and quantification was performed on a Qubit 2.0 fluorometer. The immunoSEQ assay at survey resolution was applied to genomic DNA for sequencing of TCRbeta rearrangements. On the authors' methods: Clonotypes representing more than 5% of the repertoire were considered putative leukemic clones, and about 59 such clones were identified across around 25 patients. In the TCR sequencing data, the lowest productive clonotype frequency that could be detected was 2.59 x 10-5. Only productive TCRbeta rearrangements, defined as complete and in-frame sequences, were included in the analyses. Sample clonality was computed as Simpson clonality in the immunoSEQ Analyzer version 3.0. Based on frequency, clones were grouped as very rare, small, medium, large (1-20%) or hyperexpanded (>20%). OLGA 1.2.3 estimated generation probabilities, VDJtools produced V-gene circos plots, VDJdb was queried for specificities, and GLIPH identified CDR3 motifs. The source is immuneACCESS, and TCRdb retained only in-frame sequences with V and J called. Part of the clones is not carried over; for the studies checked, unresolved V genes explain less than half of this, and the remainder is unexplained. V, J and clone size derive from that table, while D and trimming were established from the DNA sequence. The sample table contains 8,000 to 8,500 clones; only one count was recorded for over 70% of them. Clones ranked in the top ten supply 67% of the sample.

This sequence uses TRBV30 and TRBJ2-4; the D gene cannot be resolved beyond TRBD1 or TRBD2, each matching 6 bases. Sequenced input: PBMCs. This TCR came from a woman aged 55-69 years with CD4+ T-cell large granular lymphocyte leukemia. The CDR3 is CAWGGGGGDIQYF. The DNA sequence reads TGTGCCTGGGGGGGCGGTGGAGGGGACATTCAGTACTTC.